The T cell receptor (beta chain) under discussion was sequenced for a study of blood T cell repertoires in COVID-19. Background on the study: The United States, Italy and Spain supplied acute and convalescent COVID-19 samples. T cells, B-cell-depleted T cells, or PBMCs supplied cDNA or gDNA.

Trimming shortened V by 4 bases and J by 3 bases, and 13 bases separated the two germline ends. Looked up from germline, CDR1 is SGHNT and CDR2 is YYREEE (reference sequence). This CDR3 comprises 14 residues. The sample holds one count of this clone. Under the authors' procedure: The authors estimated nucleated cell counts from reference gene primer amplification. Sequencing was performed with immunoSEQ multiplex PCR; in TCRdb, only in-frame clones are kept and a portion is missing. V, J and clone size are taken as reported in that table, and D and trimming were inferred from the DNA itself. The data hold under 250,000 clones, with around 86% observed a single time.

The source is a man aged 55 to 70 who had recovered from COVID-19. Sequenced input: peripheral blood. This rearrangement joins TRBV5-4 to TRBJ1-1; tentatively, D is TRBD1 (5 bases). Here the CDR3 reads CASSDHDRDTEAFF. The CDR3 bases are TGTGCCAGCAGCGACCACGACAGAGACACTGAAGCTTTCTTT. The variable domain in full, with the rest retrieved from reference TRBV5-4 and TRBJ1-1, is ETGVTQSPTHLIKTRGQQVTLRCSSQSGHNTVSWYQQALGQGPQFIFQYYREEENGRGNFPPRFSGLQFPNYSSELNVNALELDDSALYLCASSDHDRDTEAFFGQGTRLTVV.